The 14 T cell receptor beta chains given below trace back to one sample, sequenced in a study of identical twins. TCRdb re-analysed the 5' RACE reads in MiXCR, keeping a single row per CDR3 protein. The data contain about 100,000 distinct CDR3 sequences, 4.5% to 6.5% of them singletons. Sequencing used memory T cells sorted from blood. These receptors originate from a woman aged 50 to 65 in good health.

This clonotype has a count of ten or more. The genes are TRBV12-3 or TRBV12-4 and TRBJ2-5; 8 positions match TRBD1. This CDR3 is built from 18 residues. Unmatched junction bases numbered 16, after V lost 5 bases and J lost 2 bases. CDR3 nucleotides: TGTGCCAGCAGTATCGATTGGACAGGGCCTAATTATCAAGAGACCCAGTACTTC. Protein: CASSIDWTGPNYQETQYF.

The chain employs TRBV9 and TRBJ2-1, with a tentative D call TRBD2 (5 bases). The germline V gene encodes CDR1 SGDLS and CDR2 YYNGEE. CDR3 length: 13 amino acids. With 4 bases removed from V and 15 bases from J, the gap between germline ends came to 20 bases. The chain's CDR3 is CASSPPAGPNPFF. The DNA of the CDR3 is TGTGCCAGCAGCCCACCTGCGGGCCCTAACCCGTTCTTC.

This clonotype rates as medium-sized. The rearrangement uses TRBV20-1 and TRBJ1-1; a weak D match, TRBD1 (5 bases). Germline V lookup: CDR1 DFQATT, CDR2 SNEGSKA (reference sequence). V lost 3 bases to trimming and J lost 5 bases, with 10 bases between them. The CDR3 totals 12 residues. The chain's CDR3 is CSASRVETEAFF. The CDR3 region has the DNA TGCAGTGCTAGCAGGGTCGAGACTGAAGCTTTCTTT.

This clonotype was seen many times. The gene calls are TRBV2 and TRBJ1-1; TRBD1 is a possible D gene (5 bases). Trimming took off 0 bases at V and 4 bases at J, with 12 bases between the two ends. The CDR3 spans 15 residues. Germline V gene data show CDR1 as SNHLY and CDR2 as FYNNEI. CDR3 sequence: CASSEATGGGTEAFF. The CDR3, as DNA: TGTGCCAGCAGTGAAGCGACGGGGGGTGGCACTGAAGCTTTCTTT. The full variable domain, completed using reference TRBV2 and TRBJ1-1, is EPEVTQTPSHQVTQMGQEVILRCVPISNHLYFYWYRQILGQKVEFLVSFYNNEISEKSEIFDDQFSVERPDGSNFTLKIRSTKLEDSAMYFCASSEATGGGTEAFFGQGTRLTVV.

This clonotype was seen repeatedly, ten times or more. CDR3 DNA: TGTGCCAGCAGCCTTGACAGGGCGACCCCAGATACGCAGTATTTT. It encodes CASSLDRATPDTQYF. This chain uses TRBV2 with TRBJ2-3; 7 nucleotides match TRBD1. J was trimmed by 4 bases and V by 6 bases; bases with no gene match: 10. The germline gives CDR1 SNHLY, CDR2 FYNNEI. The CDR3 spans 15 residues.

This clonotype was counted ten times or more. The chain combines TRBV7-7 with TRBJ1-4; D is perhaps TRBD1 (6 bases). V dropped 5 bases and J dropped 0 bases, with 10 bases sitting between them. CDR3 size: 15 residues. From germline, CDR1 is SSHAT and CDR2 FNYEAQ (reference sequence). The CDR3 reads CASSPGASTNEKLFF. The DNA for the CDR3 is TGTGCCAGCAGCCCAGGGGCGTCAACTAATGAAAAACTGTTTTTT.

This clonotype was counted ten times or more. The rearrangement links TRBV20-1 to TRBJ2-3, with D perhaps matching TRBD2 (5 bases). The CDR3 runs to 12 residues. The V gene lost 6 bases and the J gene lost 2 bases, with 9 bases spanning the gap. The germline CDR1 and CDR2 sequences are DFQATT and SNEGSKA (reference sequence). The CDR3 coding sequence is TGCAGTGCCCCGGACTTCACAGATACGCAGTATTTT. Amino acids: CSAPDFTDTQYF.

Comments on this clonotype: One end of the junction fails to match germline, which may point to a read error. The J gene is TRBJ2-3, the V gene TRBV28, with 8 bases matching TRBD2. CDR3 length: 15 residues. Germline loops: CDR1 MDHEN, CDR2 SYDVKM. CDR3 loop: CASTLAGPRTDTQYF. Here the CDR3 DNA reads TGTGCCAGCACTTTAGCGGGACCCCGCACAGATACGCAGTATTTT.

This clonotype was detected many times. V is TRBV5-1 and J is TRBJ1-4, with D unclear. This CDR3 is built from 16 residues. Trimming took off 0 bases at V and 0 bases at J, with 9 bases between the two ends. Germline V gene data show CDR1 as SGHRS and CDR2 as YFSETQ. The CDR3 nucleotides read TGCGCCAGCAGCTTGGTGGGCCACCCAACTAATGAAAAACTGTTTTTT. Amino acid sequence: CASSLVGHPTNEKLFF.

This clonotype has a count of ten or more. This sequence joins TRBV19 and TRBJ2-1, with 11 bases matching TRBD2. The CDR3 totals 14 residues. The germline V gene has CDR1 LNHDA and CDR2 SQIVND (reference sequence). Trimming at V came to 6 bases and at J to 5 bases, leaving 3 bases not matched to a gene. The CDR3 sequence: CASRTSGVNNEQFF. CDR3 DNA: TGTGCCAGTAGGACTAGCGGGGTGAACAATGAGCAGTTCTTC.

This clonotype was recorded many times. CDR3 DNA sequence: TGTGCCAGCACCCCGTCAGGGGACGGAAACACCATATATTTT. This sequence encodes CASTPSGDGNTIYF. The genes are TRBV6-6 and TRBJ1-3; D is perhaps TRBD1 (6 bases). V was cut by 7 bases and J by 4 bases, with 14 bases left in between. CDR1 is MNHNY, CDR2 SVGAGI, per germline (reference sequence). The CDR3 loop spans 14 amino acids.

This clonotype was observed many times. The CDR3 region is CASSPWTGGQPQHF. The CDR3 nucleotides read TGTGCCAGCAGCCCTTGGACGGGGGGTCAGCCCCAGCATTTT. The gene calls are TRBV3-1 and TRBJ1-5; a weak D match, TRBD1 (5 bases). This CDR3 has 14 amino acids. With 4 bases removed from V and 6 bases from J, the gap between germline ends came to 13 bases. Looked up from germline, CDR1 is LGHDT and CDR2 is YNNKEL (reference sequence).

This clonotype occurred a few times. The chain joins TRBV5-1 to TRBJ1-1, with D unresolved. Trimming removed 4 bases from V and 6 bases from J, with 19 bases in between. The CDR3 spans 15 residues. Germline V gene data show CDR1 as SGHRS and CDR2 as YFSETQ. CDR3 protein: CASSQEPARIPEAFF. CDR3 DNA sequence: TGCGCCAGCAGCCAGGAACCCGCGAGGATCCCTGAAGCTTTCTTT.

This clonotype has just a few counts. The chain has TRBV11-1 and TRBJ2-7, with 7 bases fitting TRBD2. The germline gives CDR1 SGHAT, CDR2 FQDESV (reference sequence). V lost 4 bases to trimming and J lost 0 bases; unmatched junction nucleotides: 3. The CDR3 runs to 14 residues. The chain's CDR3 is CASSSGGGSYEQYF. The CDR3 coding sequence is TGTGCCAGCAGCTCCGGCGGGGGCTCCTACGAGCAGTACTTC.